Presented here are 2 T cell receptor beta chains from one specimen sequenced in a study of cytomegalovirus exposure and HLA in healthy donors. In the PCR, 60 Vbeta and 13 Jbeta primers were used. Repertoires were generated with immunoSEQ multiplex PCR, while TCRdb's copy carries only in-frame clones and drops some. This repertoire shows under 250,000 clones, over 80% found once; its top ten account for roughly a tenth. Sequenced: PBMCs. The source is a woman aged 50 to 60 in good health and CMV-seropositive.

The V and J genes are TRBV6-1 and TRBJ1-2, with TRBD1 matching 7 bases. This CDR3 spans 14 amino acids. Trimming cost V 7 bases and J 2 bases; bases outside gene matches: 7. CDR1 is MNHNS, CDR2 SASEGT, per germline. This CDR3 reads CASISRDRNYGYTF. The CDR3 DNA sequence: TGTGCCAGCATTAGCCGGGACAGAAACTATGGCTACACCTTC.

Concerning this clone: One end of the junction fails to match germline, which may point to a read error. The genes are TRBV30 and TRBJ2-5; 8 nucleotides agree with TRBD2. This CDR3 comprises 15 residues. Per germline, CDR1 GTSNPN and CDR2 SVGIG (reference sequence). The CDR3 is CAGRRYGRASETQYF. CDR3 coding DNA: TGTGCCGGGAGACGGTACGGGAGGGCCTCGGAGACCCAGTACTTC.